This T cell receptor beta chain is from a study of shared clonotypes between healthy human individuals. Study in general: CD4 naive and CD4 memory each took three plates per donor, while CD8 naive took two and CD8 memory one.

Worth noting for this clone: What it recognizes is unknown.

Findings and limits, study-wide: A few donors showed sharing of roughly 5% of naive CD4 clonotypes. The study's rarefaction showed incomplete sorted-subset sequencing despite large depth.

In the naive CD8 group, cells lacked CD45RO and were positively selected for CCR7, so terminally differentiated effector memory CD45RA+ cells were left out. Measured with immunoSEQ multiplex PCR; TCRdb has only the in-frame clones, and not every one. The sample lists around 1.9 million clones, approximately 94% occurring once. This sequence was found in a man aged 18-30 years in good health. Some clones in this sample may be carry-over from other donors' samples. The sample consisted of naive CD8+ T cells from PBMCs.

The CDR3 loop is CASSETYYEQYF. CDR3 sequence (DNA): TGTGCCAGCAGTGAAACCTACTACGAGCAGTACTTC. V gene TRBV6-1 combines with J gene TRBJ2-7; D is undetermined. CDR3 length: 12 amino acids. The germline V gene has CDR1 MNHNS and CDR2 SASEGT. V lost 2 bases and J lost 3, with 5 bases in between.